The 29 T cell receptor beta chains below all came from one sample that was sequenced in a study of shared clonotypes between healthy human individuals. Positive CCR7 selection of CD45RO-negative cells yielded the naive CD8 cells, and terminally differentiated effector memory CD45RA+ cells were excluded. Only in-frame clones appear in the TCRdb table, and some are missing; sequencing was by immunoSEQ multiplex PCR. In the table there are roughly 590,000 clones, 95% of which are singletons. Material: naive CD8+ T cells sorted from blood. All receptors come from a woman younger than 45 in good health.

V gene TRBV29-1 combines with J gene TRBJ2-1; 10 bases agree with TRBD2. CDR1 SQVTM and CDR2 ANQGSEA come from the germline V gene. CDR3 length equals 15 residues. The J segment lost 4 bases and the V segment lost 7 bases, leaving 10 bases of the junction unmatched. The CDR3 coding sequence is TGCAGCGCAAACGCCGGGACTAGCGAATACAATGAGCAGTTCTTC. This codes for CSANAGTSEYNEQFF.

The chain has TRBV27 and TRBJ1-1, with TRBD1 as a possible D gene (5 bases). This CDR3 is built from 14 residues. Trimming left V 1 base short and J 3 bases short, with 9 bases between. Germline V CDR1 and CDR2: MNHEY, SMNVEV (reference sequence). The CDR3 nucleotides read TGTGCCAGCAGTTTATGGGGGGGGGACACTGAAGCTTTCTTT. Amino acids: CASSLWGGDTEAFF.

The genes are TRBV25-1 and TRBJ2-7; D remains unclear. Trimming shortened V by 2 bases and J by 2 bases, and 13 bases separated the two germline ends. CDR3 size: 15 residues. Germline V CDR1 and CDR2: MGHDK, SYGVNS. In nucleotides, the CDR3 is TGTGCCAGCAGTGAACGTAACGGTAGTCCCTACGAGCAGTACTTC. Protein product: CASSERNGSPYEQYF.

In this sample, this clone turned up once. In DNA form, the CDR3 reads TGTGCCAGCTCACCTGGCCGACGGGTGGGACATCATCTGAACACTGAAGCTTTCTTT. Amino acids: CASSPGRRVGHHLNTEAFF. The rearrangement uses TRBV18 and TRBJ1-1; D is possibly TRBD1 (6 bases). The germline V gene has CDR1 KGHSH and CDR2 LQKENI. With 3 bases removed from V and 0 bases from J, the gap between germline ends came to 23 bases. This CDR3 comprises 19 residues. Supplemented by reference TRBV18 and TRBJ1-1, the full variable domain reads NAGVMQNPRHLVRRRGQEARLRCSPMKGHSHVYWYRQLPEEGLKFMVYLQKENIIDESGMPKERFSAEFPKEGPSILRIQQVVRGDSAAYFCASSPGRRVGHHLNTEAFFGQGTRLTVV.

In DNA form, the CDR3 reads TGTGCCAGCAGCTTGGGCGCGGGAATCACTGAAGCTTTCTTT. Translating gives CASSLGAGITEAFF. This chain links TRBV5-6 with TRBJ1-1; D is ambiguous. The V gene's germline CDR1 is SGHDT and CDR2 YYEEEE. The CDR3 contains 14 residues. Trimming took off 0 bases at V and 4 bases at J, with 10 bases between the two ends.

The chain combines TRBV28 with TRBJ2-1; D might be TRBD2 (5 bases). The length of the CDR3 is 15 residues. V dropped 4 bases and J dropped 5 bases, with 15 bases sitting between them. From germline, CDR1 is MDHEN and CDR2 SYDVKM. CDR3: CASSWTPALNNEQFF. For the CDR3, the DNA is TGTGCCAGCAGTTGGACTCCTGCTCTGAACAATGAGCAGTTCTTC.

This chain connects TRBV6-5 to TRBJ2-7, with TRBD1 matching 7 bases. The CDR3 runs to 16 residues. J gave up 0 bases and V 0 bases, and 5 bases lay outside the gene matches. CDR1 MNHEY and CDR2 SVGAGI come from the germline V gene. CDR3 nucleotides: TGTGCCAGCAGTTACTCTACGGGACAGTTCTCCTACGAGCAGTACTTC. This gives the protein CASSYSTGQFSYEQYF.

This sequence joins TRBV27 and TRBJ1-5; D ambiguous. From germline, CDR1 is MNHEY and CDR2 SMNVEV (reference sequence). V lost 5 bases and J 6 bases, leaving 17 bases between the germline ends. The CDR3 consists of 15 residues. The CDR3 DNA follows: TGTGCCAGCAGTCCCGCCGTAGGGTTGGTTCAGCCCCAGCATTTT. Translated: CASSPAVGLVQPQHF.

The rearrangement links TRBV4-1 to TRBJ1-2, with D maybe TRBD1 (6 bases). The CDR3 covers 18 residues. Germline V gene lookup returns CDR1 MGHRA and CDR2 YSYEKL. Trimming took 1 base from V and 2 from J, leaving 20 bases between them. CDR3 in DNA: TGCGCCAGCAGCCAAGTATACCGACAGGCCCCGTGGAACTATGGCTACACCTTC. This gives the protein CASSQVYRQAPWNYGYTF.

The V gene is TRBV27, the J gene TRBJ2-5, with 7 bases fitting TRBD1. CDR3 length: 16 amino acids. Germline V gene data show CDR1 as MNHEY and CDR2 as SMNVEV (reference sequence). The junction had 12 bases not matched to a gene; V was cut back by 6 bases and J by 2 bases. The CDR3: CASSSMGPGGQETQYF. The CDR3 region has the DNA TGTGCCAGCAGCTCAATGGGGCCAGGGGGACAAGAGACCCAGTACTTC.

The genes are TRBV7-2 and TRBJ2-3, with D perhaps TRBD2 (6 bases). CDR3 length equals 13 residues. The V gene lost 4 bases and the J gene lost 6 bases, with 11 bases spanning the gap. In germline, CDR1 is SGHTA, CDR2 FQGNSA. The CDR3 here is CASSYGGWDTQYF. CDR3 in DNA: TGTGCCAGCAGCTACGGGGGTTGGGATACGCAGTATTTT.

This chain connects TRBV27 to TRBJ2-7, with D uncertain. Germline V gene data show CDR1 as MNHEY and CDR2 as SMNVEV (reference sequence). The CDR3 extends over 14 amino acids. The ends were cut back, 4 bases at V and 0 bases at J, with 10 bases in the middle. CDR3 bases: TGTGCCAGCAGTTACACACCGATCTCCTACGAGCAGTACTTC. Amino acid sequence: CASSYTPISYEQYF.

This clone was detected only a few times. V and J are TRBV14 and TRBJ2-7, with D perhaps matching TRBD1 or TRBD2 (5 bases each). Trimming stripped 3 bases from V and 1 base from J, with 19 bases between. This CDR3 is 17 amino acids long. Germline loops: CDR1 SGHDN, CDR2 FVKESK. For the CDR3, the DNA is TGTGCCAGCAGCCACCCACGGGACGGGTGGAAGTCCTACGAGCAGTACTTC. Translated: CASSHPRDGWKSYEQYF.

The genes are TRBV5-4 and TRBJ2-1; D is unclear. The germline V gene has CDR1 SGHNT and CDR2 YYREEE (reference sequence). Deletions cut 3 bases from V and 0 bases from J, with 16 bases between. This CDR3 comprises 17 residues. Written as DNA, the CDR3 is TGTGCCAGCAGCTCAGATCGCGCCCGTGGCTCCTACAATGAGCAGTTCTTC. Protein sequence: CASSSDRARGSYNEQFF.

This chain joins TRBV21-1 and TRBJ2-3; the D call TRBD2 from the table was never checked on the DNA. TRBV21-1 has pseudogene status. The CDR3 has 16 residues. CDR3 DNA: TGTGCCAGCAGCAGCCGGTTAGCTACAATGCAAGATACGCAGTATTTT. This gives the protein CASSSRLATMQDTQYF.

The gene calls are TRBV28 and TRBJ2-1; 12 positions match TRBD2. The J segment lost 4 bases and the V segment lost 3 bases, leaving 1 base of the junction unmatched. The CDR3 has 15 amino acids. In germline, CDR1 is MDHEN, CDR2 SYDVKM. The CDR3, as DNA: TGTGCCAGCAGTTTTGGGACTAGCGGGTACAATGAGCAGTTCTTC. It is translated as CASSFGTSGYNEQFF. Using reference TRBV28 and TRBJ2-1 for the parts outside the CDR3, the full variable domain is DVKVTQSSRYLVKRTGEKVFLECVQDMDHENMFWYRQDPGLGLRLIYFSYDVKMKEKGDIPEGYSVSREKKERFSLILESASTNQTSMYLCASSFGTSGYNEQFFGPGTRLTVL.

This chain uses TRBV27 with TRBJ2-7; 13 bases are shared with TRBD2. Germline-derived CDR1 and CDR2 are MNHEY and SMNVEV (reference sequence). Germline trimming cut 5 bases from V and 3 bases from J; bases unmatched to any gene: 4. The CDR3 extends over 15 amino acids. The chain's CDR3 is CASSMGTSGIYEQYF. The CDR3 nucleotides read TGTGCCAGCAGTATGGGGACTAGCGGGATCTACGAGCAGTACTTC.

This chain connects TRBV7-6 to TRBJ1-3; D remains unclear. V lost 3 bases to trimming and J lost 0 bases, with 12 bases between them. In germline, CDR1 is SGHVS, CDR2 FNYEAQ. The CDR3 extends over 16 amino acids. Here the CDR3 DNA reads TGTGCCAGCAGCTTTGACCGGACGGACTCTGGAAACACCATATATTTT. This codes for CASSFDRTDSGNTIYF.

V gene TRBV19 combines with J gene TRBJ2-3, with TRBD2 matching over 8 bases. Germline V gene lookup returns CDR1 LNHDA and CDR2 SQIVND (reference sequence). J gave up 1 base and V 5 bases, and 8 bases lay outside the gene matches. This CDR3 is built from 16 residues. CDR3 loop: CASSPSSGRGTDTQYF. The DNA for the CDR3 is TGTGCCAGTAGTCCCTCGAGCGGGAGAGGCACAGATACGCAGTATTTT.

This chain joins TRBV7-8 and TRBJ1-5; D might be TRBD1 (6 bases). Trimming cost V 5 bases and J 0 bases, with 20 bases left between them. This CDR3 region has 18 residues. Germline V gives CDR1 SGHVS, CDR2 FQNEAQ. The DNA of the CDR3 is TGTGCCAGCAGCGCGAGCGCCGGGACAAGTAATAGCAATCAGCCCCAGCATTTT. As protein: CASSASAGTSNSNQPQHF.

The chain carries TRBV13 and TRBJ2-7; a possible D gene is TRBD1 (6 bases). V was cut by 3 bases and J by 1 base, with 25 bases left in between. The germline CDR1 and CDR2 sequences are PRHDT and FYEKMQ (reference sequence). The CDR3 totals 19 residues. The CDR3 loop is CASSLGTHRTGPPSYEQYF. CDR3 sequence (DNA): TGTGCCAGCAGCTTGGGGACCCATCGAACAGGGCCACCATCCTACGAGCAGTACTTC.

The CDR3 DNA reads as TGTGCCAGCACCCCGGGACTAGCGGGAGTCGCCGAGCAGTACTTC. Protein sequence: CASTPGLAGVAEQYF. The chain is built from TRBV7-6 and TRBJ2-7; TRBD2 matches 14 bases. Trimming cost V 7 bases and J 6 bases; bases outside gene matches: 8. Germline values: CDR1 SGHVS, CDR2 FNYEAQ. The CDR3 consists of 15 residues.

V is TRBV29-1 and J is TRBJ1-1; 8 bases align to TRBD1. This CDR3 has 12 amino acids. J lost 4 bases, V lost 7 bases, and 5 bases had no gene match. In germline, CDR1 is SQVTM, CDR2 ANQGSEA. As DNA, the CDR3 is TGCAGCGCACGGACAGGGCCCACTGAAGCTTTCTTT. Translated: CSARTGPTEAFF.

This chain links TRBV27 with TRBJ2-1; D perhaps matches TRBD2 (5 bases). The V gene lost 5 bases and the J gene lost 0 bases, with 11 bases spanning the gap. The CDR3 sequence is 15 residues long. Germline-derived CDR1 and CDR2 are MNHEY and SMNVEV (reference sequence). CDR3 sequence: CASSVSGSSYNEQFF. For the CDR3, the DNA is TGTGCCAGCAGTGTGAGCGGAAGCTCCTACAATGAGCAGTTCTTC.

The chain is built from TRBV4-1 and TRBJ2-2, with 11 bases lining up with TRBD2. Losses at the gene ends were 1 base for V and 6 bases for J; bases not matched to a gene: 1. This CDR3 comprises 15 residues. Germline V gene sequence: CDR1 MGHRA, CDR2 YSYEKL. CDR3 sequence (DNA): TGCGCCAGCAGCCAAGGACTAGCGGGGTCCGGGGAGCTGTTTTTT. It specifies CASSQGLAGSGELFF.

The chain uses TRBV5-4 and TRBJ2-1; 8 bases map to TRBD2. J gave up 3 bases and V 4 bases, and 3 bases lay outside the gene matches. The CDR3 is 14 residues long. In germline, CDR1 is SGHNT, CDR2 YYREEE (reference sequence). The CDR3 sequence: CASSDGTSYNEQFF. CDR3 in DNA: TGTGCCAGCAGCGACGGGACTAGCTACAATGAGCAGTTCTTC. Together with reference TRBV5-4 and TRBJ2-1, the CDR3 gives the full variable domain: ETGVTQSPTHLIKTRGQQVTLRCSSQSGHNTVSWYQQALGQGPQFIFQYYREEENGRGNFPPRFSGLQFPNYSSELNVNALELDDSALYLCASSDGTSYNEQFFGPGTRLTVL.

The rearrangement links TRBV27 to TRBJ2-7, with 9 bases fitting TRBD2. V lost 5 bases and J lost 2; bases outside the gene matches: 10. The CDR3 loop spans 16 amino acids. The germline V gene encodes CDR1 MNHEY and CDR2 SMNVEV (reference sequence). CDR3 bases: TGTGCCAGCAGTCCGTCTAGCGGGACCTTTACCTACGAGCAGTACTTC. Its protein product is CASSPSSGTFTYEQYF.

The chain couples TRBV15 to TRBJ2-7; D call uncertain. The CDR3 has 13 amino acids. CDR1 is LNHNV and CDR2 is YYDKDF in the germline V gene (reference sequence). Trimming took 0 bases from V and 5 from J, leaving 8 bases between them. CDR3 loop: CATSRDGVHEQYF. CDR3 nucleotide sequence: TGTGCCACCAGCAGAGATGGGGTCCACGAGCAGTACTTC.

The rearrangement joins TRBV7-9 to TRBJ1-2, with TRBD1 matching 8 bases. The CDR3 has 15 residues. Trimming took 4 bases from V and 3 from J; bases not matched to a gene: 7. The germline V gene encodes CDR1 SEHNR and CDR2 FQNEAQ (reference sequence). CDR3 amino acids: CASSSPRQGHYGYTF. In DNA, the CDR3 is TGTGCCAGCAGCTCTCCAAGACAGGGGCACTATGGCTACACCTTC.